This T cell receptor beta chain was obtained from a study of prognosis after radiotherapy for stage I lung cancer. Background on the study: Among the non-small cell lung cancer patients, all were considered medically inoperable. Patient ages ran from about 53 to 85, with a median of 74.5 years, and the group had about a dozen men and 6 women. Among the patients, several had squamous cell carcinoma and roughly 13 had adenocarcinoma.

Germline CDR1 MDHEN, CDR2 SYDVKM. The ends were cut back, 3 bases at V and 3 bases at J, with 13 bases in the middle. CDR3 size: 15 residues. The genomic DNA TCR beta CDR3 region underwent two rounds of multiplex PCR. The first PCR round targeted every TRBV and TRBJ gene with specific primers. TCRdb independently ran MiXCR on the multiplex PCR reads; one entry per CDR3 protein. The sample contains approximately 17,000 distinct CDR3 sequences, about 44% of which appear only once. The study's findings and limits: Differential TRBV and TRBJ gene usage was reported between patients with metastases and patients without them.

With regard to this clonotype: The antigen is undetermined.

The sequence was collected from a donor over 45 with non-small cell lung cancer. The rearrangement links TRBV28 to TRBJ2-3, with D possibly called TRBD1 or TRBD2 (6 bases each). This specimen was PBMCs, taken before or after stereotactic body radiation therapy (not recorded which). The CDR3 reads CASSFWGARTDTQYF. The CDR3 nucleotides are TGTGCCAGCAGTTTCTGGGGGGCGCGTACAGATACGCAGTATTTT.